This T cell receptor (beta chain) is drawn from a study of cytomegalovirus exposure and HLA in healthy donors. CDR3 length: 14 residues. Trimming took off 8 bases at V and 7 bases at J, with 18 bases between the two ends. In germline, CDR1 is MDHEN, CDR2 SYDVKM. Vbeta (60) and Jbeta (13) primers were used in the PCR. Measured with immunoSEQ multiplex PCR; TCRdb has only the in-frame clones, and not every one. Seen here are about 140,000 clones, over 70% observed once, and the top ten hold around 2%. This chain joins TRBV28 and TRBJ1-5; the D is unclear. The TCR originated in a man aged 25 to 45 in good health and CMV-seronegative. The sequencing sample was made of PBMCs. CDR3 sequence: CASVEGTERQPQHF. The DNA for the CDR3 is TGTGCCAGCGTAGAGGGAACAGAAAGGCAGCCCCAGCATTTT. Complete variable domain (other parts from reference TRBV28 and TRBJ1-5): DVKVTQSSRYLVKRTGEKVFLECVQDMDHENMFWYRQDPGLGLRLIYFSYDVKMKEKGDIPEGYSVSREKKERFSLILESASTNQTSMYLCASVEGTERQPQHFGDGTRLSIL.